This entry lists 11 T cell receptor beta chains sequenced from one sample in a study of blood T cell repertoires in COVID-19. Assay used: immunoSEQ multiplex PCR; TCRdb lists only in-frame clones, some missing. In the table there are around 120,000 clones, over 80% of which are singletons. Source material: peripheral blood. The receptors stem from a woman between 65 and 79 years old with acute or convalescent COVID-19.

In this sample, this clone turned up a few times. The V and J genes are TRBV19 and TRBJ1-5, with D perhaps TRBD1 (6 bases). Looked up from germline, CDR1 is LNHDA and CDR2 is SQIVND (reference sequence). This CDR3 is built from 13 residues. With 8 bases removed from V and 9 bases from J, the gap between germline ends came to 17 bases. CDR3 coding DNA: TGTGCCAGTGGGGGCGGTACTCGCAGGCCCCAGCATTTT. Translated: CASGGGTRRPQHF.

This chain connects TRBV3-1 (or the pseudogene TRBV3-2) to TRBJ2-3; TRBD2 matches 8 bases. Trimming cost V 5 bases and J 3 bases; bases outside gene matches: 4. Germline assignment: CDR1 LGHDT and CDR2 YNNKEL (reference sequence). This CDR3 comprises 14 residues. The CDR3 bases are TGTGCCAGCAGCTGGAAGCGGGGGACAGATACGCAGTATTTT. This encodes CASSWKRGTDTQYF.

The chain combines TRBV28 with TRBJ2-7; D is perhaps TRBD2 (7 bases). Germline values: CDR1 MDHEN, CDR2 SYDVKM. The CDR3 is 14 residues long. Trimming removed 6 bases at V and 2 bases at J, with 14 bases between. The CDR3 reads CASSTGGSPYEQYF. DNA for the CDR3: TGTGCCAGCAGCACGGGGGGCAGCCCCTACGAGCAGTACTTC.

The V gene is TRBV19, the J gene TRBJ1-3; D remains unclear. Trimming took off 2 bases at V and 10 bases at J, with 12 bases between the two ends. There are 13 residues in the CDR3. CDR1 is LNHDA and CDR2 is SQIVND in the germline V gene (reference sequence). CDR3 sequence reads: CASSISYRGTIYF. The DNA of the CDR3 is TGTGCCAGTAGTATAAGCTACCGCGGGACCATATATTTT.

In this sample, this clone turned up a few times. The V gene is TRBV3-1 (or the pseudogene TRBV3-2), the J gene TRBJ1-6; no definite D call. The V end lost 1 base, the J end lost 8 bases, and 15 bases lay between the germline ends. This CDR3 comprises 16 residues. From germline, CDR1 is LGHDT and CDR2 YNNKEL (reference sequence). The CDR3 sequence: CASSQGGARADSPLHF. In DNA form, the CDR3 reads TGTGCCAGCAGCCAAGGAGGTGCCCGCGCTGATTCACCCCTCCACTTT.

The chain joins TRBV19 to TRBJ1-5; D is perhaps TRBD1 (6 bases). Germline V lookup: CDR1 LNHDA, CDR2 SQIVND (reference sequence). Trimming pared 5 bases from V and 6 bases from J, leaving 20 bases between. The CDR3 has 16 residues. CDR3 in DNA: TGTGCCAGTAGTTTCCCACGACGGGGGGGCGTTCAGCCCCAGCATTTT. It codes for CASSFPRRGGVQPQHF.

The V gene is TRBV7-2, the J gene TRBJ1-4; 7 bases are shared with TRBD1. Germline V gene lookup returns CDR1 SGHTA and CDR2 FQGNSA. The CDR3 contains 17 residues. Trimming at V came to 1 base and at J to 5 bases, leaving 10 bases not matched to a gene. The CDR3 region has the DNA TGTGCCAGCAGCTTAGGCTTCACAGGGGACCTGAATGAAAAACTGTTTTTT. Translating it yields CASSLGFTGDLNEKLFF.

Notes on this clone: Its ends do not fully match the called genes, so a read error is possible. The chain joins TRBV2 to TRBJ2-7; D possibly corresponds to TRBD2 (5 bases). The V gene's germline CDR1 is SNHLY and CDR2 FYNNEI. The length of the CDR3 is 11 residues. The CDR3 is CASSEIQRPRF. The CDR3 coding sequence is TGTGCCAGCAGTGAGATCCAGCGGCCCCGGTTC.

V gene TRBV2 combines with J gene TRBJ1-4; 9 bases fit TRBD1. CDR1 and CDR2 (germline): SNHLY, FYNNEI. V trimming: 6 bases; J trimming: 7 bases; junction bases outside the gene matches: 6. CDR3 length: 14 amino acids. Written as DNA, the CDR3 is TGTGCCAGCAGCTACAGGGGGCGTAGTGAAAAACTGTTTTTT. This gives the protein CASSYRGRSEKLFF.

V and J are TRBV6-5 and TRBJ1-2; 8 positions agree with TRBD1. The CDR3 is 11 amino acids. The V and J ends lost 8 bases and 5 bases, in that order; junction bases with no gene match: 1. The germline CDR1 and CDR2 sequences are MNHEY and SVGAGI. The CDR3, as DNA: TGTGCCAGCGGACAGGGATATGGCTACACCTTC. Translating gives CASGQGYGYTF.

This rearrangement joins TRBV19 to TRBJ1-2; no reliable D call. Germline V gene data show CDR1 as LNHDA and CDR2 as SQIVND (reference sequence). The length of the CDR3 is 13 residues. Between the trimmed V and J ends, which lost 6 bases and 8 bases, there was a span of 16 bases. This CDR3 reads CASREEAARGYTF. As DNA, the CDR3 is TGTGCCAGTAGAGAAGAGGCCGCTAGGGGCTACACCTTC.